One and the same sample provided the 23 T cell receptor beta chains below, sequenced in a study of CD8 T cells in ankylosing spondylitis. Study results and limitations: Made up of about eight highly homologous variants, a TCR beta motif appeared characteristic of ankylosing spondylitis blood.

TCRdb re-analysed the 5' RACE reads in MiXCR, keeping a single row per CDR3 protein. Among just under 550,000 distinct CDR3 sequences listed, roughly 13% were seen once. Antigens for these TCRs are unknown. The sequenced sample consisted of blood, either unsorted or a sorted T cell fraction (not recorded which). The receptors were gathered from a male donor with ankylosing spondylitis.

This clonotype has only a few counts. The chain employs TRBV12-5 and TRBJ1-6, with TRBD1 identical over 9 bases. The V and J ends lost 5 bases and 10 bases, in that order; junction bases with no gene match: 12. The CDR3 covers 16 residues. Germline V gives CDR1 LGHNT, CDR2 FRNRAP. CDR3 protein: CASGAGTGFFVSPLHF. DNA of the CDR3: TGTGCTAGTGGTGCCGGGACAGGGTTTTTTGTGTCACCCCTCCACTTT. Filled out from reference TRBV12-5 and TRBJ1-6, the complete variable domain reads DARVTQTPRHKVTEMGQEVTMRCQPILGHNTVFWYRQTMMQGLELLAYFRNRAPLDDSGMPKDRFSAEMPDATLATLKIQPSEPRDSAVYFCASGAGTGFFVSPLHFGNGTRLTVT.

This clonotype was detected only a few times. The rearrangement links TRBV7-9 to TRBJ2-2, with D hard to call. V lost 1 base and J 10 bases, leaving 10 bases between the germline ends. The CDR3 length is 13 residues. The germline V gene has CDR1 SEHNR and CDR2 FQNEAQ (reference sequence). The CDR3 reads CASSLVGREELFF. The DNA of the CDR3 is TGTGCCAGCAGCTTAGTTGGCAGAGAGGAGCTGTTTTTT.

This clonotype was seen ten or more times. The chain links TRBV10-3 to TRBJ2-3; tentative D call: TRBD1 (6 bases). Germline lookup yields CDR1 ENHRY and CDR2 SYGVKD. The CDR3 spans 14 residues. Deletions cut 7 bases from V and 0 bases from J, with 11 bases between. CDR3 nucleotide sequence: TGTGCCATCAACCCAGGACAGAGCACAGATACGCAGTATTTT. It is translated as CAINPGQSTDTQYF.

This clonotype was detected only a few times. V and J are TRBV30 and TRBJ1-1; no reliable D call. The CDR3 is 13 residues long. In germline, CDR1 is GTSNPN, CDR2 SVGIG (reference sequence). Trimming pared 8 bases from V and 3 bases from J, leaving 16 bases between. In DNA, the CDR3 is TGTGCCCTCTCTCGGGGTGCAGACACTGAAGCTTTCTTT. This gives the protein CALSRGADTEAFF.

The chain combines TRBV12-3 or TRBV12-4 with TRBJ1-1, with a weak D call TRBD1 (5 bases). Trimming cost V 4 bases and J 3 bases, with 9 bases left between them. There are 13 residues in the CDR3. The CDR3 DNA reads as TGTGCCAGCAGTTCCAGGGATGACACTGAAGCTTTCTTT. Translated: CASSSRDDTEAFF.

This clonotype was found a few times. V gene TRBV10-1 combines with J gene TRBJ2-3; 9 bases map to TRBD1. Unmatched junction bases numbered 7, after V lost 0 bases and J lost 6 bases. The CDR3 has 16 amino acids. The V gene's germline CDR1 is WNHNN and CDR2 SYGVQD (reference sequence). The CDR3: CASSESITGGLDTQYF. In DNA, the CDR3 is TGCGCCAGCAGTGAGTCGATAACAGGGGGCCTGGATACGCAGTATTTT.

This clonotype appeared a few times. The chain joins TRBV20-1 to TRBJ2-3, with a tentative D call TRBD1 (6 bases). V lost 0 bases, J lost 7 bases, and 17 bases lay in between. The CDR3 runs 15 residues. In germline, CDR1 is DFQATT, CDR2 SNEGSKA (reference sequence). The CDR3: CSARETGLPGNTQYF. CDR3 DNA: TGCAGTGCTAGAGAGACAGGTCTTCCTGGCAATACGCAGTATTTT.

This clonotype was counted many times. The rearrangement links TRBV15 to TRBJ2-3; no firm D call. The V and J ends lost 1 base and 6 bases respectively, with 5 bases between them. The germline CDR1 and CDR2 sequences are LNHNV and YYDKDF (reference sequence). The CDR3 length is 12 residues. CDR3 bases: TGTGCCACCAGCAGAGTCGTCGATACGCAGTATTTT. It encodes CATSRVVDTQYF.

The J gene is TRBJ1-4, the V gene TRBV27; no reliable D call. The CDR3 consists of 12 residues. V was cut by 6 bases and J by 6 bases, with 8 bases left in between. Germline CDR1 MNHEY, CDR2 SMNVEV (reference sequence). As DNA, the CDR3 is TGTGCCAGCAGGTCCTCACATGAAAAACTGTTTTTT. Its translation: CASRSSHEKLFF.

This clonotype was detected only a few times. The J gene is TRBJ2-1, the V gene TRBV11-2; D is undetermined. V gave up 1 base and J gave up 4 bases, with 20 bases separating them. Germline CDR1 reads SGHAT; CDR2 reads FQNNGV. CDR3 size: 18 residues. Written as DNA, the CDR3 is TGTGCCAGCAGCTTAGTTGGGCTGACCTCGGCGAGTTACAATGAGCAGTTCTTC. This codes for CASSLVGLTSASYNEQFF. The full variable domain, rest sourced from reference TRBV11-2 and TRBJ2-1, is EAGVAQSPRYKIIEKRQSVAFWCNPISGHATLYWYQQILGQGPKLLIQFQNNGVVDDSQLPKDRFSAERLKGVDSTLKIQPAKLEDSAVYLCASSLVGLTSASYNEQFFGPGTRLTVL.

Only a few counts were recorded for this clonotype. Here the CDR3 DNA reads TGCGCCAGCAGCGCCCCCAGACAGGGTTCAATCGTATTCACAGATACGCAGTATTTT. This codes for CASSAPRQGSIVFTDTQYF. V and J are TRBV5-1 and TRBJ2-3; TRBD1 agrees at 7 bases. The CDR3 is 19 amino acids. Germline V gene sequence: CDR1 SGHRS, CDR2 YFSETQ. J lost 2 bases, V lost 4 bases, and 19 bases had no gene match. Full variable domain (rest looked up from reference TRBV5-1 and TRBJ2-3): KAGVTQTPRYLIKTRGQQVTLSCSPISGHRSVSWYQQTPGQGLQFLFEYFSETQRNKGNFPGRFSGRQFSNSRSEMNVSTLELGDSALYLCASSAPRQGSIVFTDTQYFGPGTRLTVL.

The V and J genes are TRBV7-2 and TRBJ1-1, with D uncertain. CDR1 is SGHTA and CDR2 is FQGNSA in the germline V gene. The CDR3 has 13 residues. V shed 5 bases and J shed 0 bases, with 7 bases lying between them. In DNA, the CDR3 is TGTGCCAGCAGCGGGTTTGTGAACACTGAAGCTTTCTTT. It encodes CASSGFVNTEAFF.

This chain connects TRBV12-3 or TRBV12-4 to TRBJ2-5; D perhaps matches TRBD1 (6 bases). Trimming removed 5 bases at V and 7 bases at J, with 17 bases between. The length of the CDR3 is 14 residues. CDR3 sequence reads: CASSRDTSWWTQYF. The CDR3 DNA is TGTGCCAGCAGTCGGGACACTTCATGGTGGACCCAGTACTTC.

The chain has TRBV12-3 or TRBV12-4 and TRBJ1-1; D is unresolved. CDR3 length: 13 amino acids. Trimming took 7 bases from V and 0 from J, leaving 9 bases between them. CDR3 residues: CASTNQMNTEAFF. CDR3 DNA: TGTGCCAGCACCAATCAGATGAACACTGAAGCTTTCTTT.

V is TRBV5-6 and J is TRBJ2-1, with D possibly matching TRBD1 (5 bases). The V end lost 0 bases, the J end lost 8 bases, and 12 bases lay between the germline ends. Germline CDR1 and CDR2: SGHDT and YYEEEE. This CDR3 spans 14 amino acids. The CDR3 nucleotides are TGTGCCAGCAGCTTGGGGGGCCTTGTGGATGAGCAGTTCTTC. It is translated as CASSLGGLVDEQFF.

The chain has TRBV20-1 and TRBJ2-5, with 11 bases matching TRBD2. The CDR3 length is 17 residues. Germline V gene lookup returns CDR1 DFQATT and CDR2 SNEGSKA (reference sequence). V shed 0 bases and J 5 bases; nucleotides not matched to a gene: 11. CDR3 protein: CSARDWRVAGGEETQYF. Written as DNA, the CDR3 is TGCAGTGCTAGAGATTGGCGGGTAGCGGGAGGGGAGGAGACCCAGTACTTC.

The chain employs TRBV7-2 and TRBJ2-3, with D tentatively TRBD1 (5 bases). V was trimmed by 7 bases and J by 1 base, leaving 12 bases between them. The CDR3 covers 14 residues. Germline assignment: CDR1 SGHTA and CDR2 FQGNSA. The CDR3 loop is CASTLGRGTDTQYF. CDR3 nucleotides: TGTGCCAGCACCCTGGGCAGGGGCACAGATACGCAGTATTTT.

The J gene is TRBJ2-7, the V gene TRBV9; possible D gene TRBD1, 5 bases. This CDR3 has 15 residues. Germline lookup yields CDR1 SGDLS and CDR2 YYNGEE. V was clipped by 2 bases and J by 1 base, with 13 bases between them. In DNA form, the CDR3 reads TGTGCCAGCAGCGTGAGCCAGGGCCTATCCTACGAGCAGTACTTC. Protein product: CASSVSQGLSYEQYF.

This clonotype was recorded many times. The V call is TRBV7-9, the J call TRBJ1-2; 10 bases fit TRBD1. CDR3 length equals 16 residues. The V and J ends lost 4 bases and 4 bases, in that order; junction bases with no gene match: 9. Germline V gene lookup returns CDR1 SEHNR and CDR2 FQNEAQ (reference sequence). The CDR3 DNA reads as TGTGCCAGCAGCTCGCCCGGGACAGGGGACGCCTATGGCTACACCTTC. It is translated as CASSSPGTGDAYGYTF.

This clonotype was observed a handful of times. As DNA, the CDR3 is TGTGCCATCAGGCCCGCTAGCGGGAGGGCCGCGGACACAGATACGCAGTATTTT. This encodes CAIRPASGRAADTDTQYF. This chain connects TRBV10-3 to TRBJ2-3; 12 bases map to TRBD2. V gave up 6 bases and J gave up 2 bases; unmatched junction bases: 12. Germline V gene lookup returns CDR1 ENHRY and CDR2 SYGVKD. The CDR3 contains 18 residues.

The rearrangement uses TRBV7-9 and TRBJ2-1, with D unresolved. From germline, CDR1 is SEHNR and CDR2 FQNEAQ (reference sequence). The CDR3 extends over 13 amino acids. V lost 1 base and J lost 9, with 10 bases in between. CDR3 protein: CASSLGGLVEQFF. DNA for the CDR3: TGTGCCAGCAGCTTAGGAGGTCTGGTTGAGCAGTTCTTC.

At least ten counts were recorded for this clonotype. The chain has TRBV5-1 and TRBJ1-1, with unresolved D. V was shortened by 0 bases and J by 2 bases, with 11 bases between the two germline ends. The CDR3 extends over 15 amino acids. Germline V CDR1 and CDR2: SGHRS, YFSETQ. Here the CDR3 DNA reads TGCGCCAGCAGCTTGGGAACCGGGAGCAACACTGAAGCTTTCTTT. Amino acid sequence: CASSLGTGSNTEAFF.

This rearrangement joins TRBV20-1 to TRBJ2-5, with 10 positions matching TRBD1. CDR1 is DFQATT and CDR2 is SNEGSKA in the germline V gene (reference sequence). After removal of 5 bases from V and 3 bases from J, the junction contained 3 bases not matched to a gene. There are 13 residues in the CDR3. CDR3 bases: TGCAGTGCTGGGGGACAGGGGAAAGAGACCCAGTACTTC. Translation: CSAGGQGKETQYF.